This TCR beta chain was documented in a study of T cell changes during pregnancy in multiple sclerosis. Using immunoSEQ multiplex PCR, the repertoire was profiled, and TCRdb retains in-frame clones only, with some absent. The sample holds 71,000 or so clones; roughly 92% are singletons and the top ten take over 1%. V lost 6 bases, J lost 5 bases, and 5 bases stayed unmatched. The CDR3 runs to 15 residues. The germline gives CDR1 MDHEN, CDR2 SYDVKM. The sequencing used peripheral blood, collected in the third trimester of pregnancy. The receptor was derived from a female donor with multiple sclerosis, enrolled in a pregnancy study. The gene calls are TRBV28 and TRBJ2-3, with 13 bases fitting TRBD2. The CDR3: CASSPGLAGRDTQYF. The CDR3 DNA reads TGTGCCAGCAGCCCGGGACTAGCGGGACGAGATACGCAGTATTTT.